One sample yielded the 21 T cell receptor beta chains listed below, sequenced in a study of long-term antiretroviral therapy in people with HIV. Runs used v3.0 of the immunoSEQ assay and were done at survey level. Clones were sequenced by immunoSEQ multiplex PCR, and TCRdb holds only the in-frame ones, with some missing. The data hold 16,000 or so clones, with approximately 84% observed a single time. Sequencing was performed on unsorted PBMCs, taken 0.5 years after starting antiretroviral therapy. The receptors were gathered from a woman aged 40 to 55 with HIV.

The gene calls are TRBV28 and TRBJ2-7; 11 bases align to TRBD2. The V gene end was trimmed by 5 bases and the J gene end by 6 bases; junction bases not matched to a gene: 15. This CDR3 spans 17 amino acids. Per germline, CDR1 MDHEN and CDR2 SYDVKM. The DNA of the CDR3 is TGTGCCAGCAGTCCAGGGACGAGTAGCGGGAGGGTTAGCGAGCAGTACTTC. Residues: CASSPGTSSGRVSEQYF.

This clone showed up just once. The J gene is TRBJ2-7, the V gene TRBV11-2; 14 bases match TRBD2. V shed 1 base and J 3 bases; nucleotides not matched to a gene: 5. The CDR3 is made up of 17 amino acids. Germline CDR1 SGHAT, CDR2 FQNNGV. In nucleotides, the CDR3 is TGTGCCAGCAGCTTAGGACGGGGACTAGCGGGAGACTACGAGCAGTACTTC. This translates into CASSLGRGLAGDYEQYF.

This chain connects TRBV5-6 to TRBJ2-1, with 14 bases aligning to TRBD2. Germline V gene data show CDR1 as SGHDT and CDR2 as YYEEEE. This CDR3 comprises 15 residues. J was trimmed by 9 bases and V by 4 bases; bases with no gene match: 6. CDR3 DNA sequence: TGTGCCAGCAGCGGGACTAGCGGGAGTATTTTTGAGCAGTTCTTC. Encoded protein: CASSGTSGSIFEQFF.

The chain combines TRBV27 with TRBJ1-2; D may be TRBD1 (6 bases). Trimming cost V 4 bases and J 8 bases, with 11 bases left between them. This CDR3 contains 12 residues. The germline V gene has CDR1 MNHEY and CDR2 SMNVEV (reference sequence). In DNA form, the CDR3 reads TGTGCCAGCAGTTCACAGGGAGCGGGCTACACCTTC. Its protein is CASSSQGAGYTF.

The CDR3 nucleotides read TGTGCCAGCAGCCTAGACCCGGGACAGGTCTCTGGAAACACCATATATTTT. Translating gives CASSLDPGQVSGNTIYF. The rearrangement links TRBV9 to TRBJ1-3, with TRBD1 identical over 8 bases. Germline CDR1 and CDR2: SGDLS and YYNGEE. This CDR3 has 17 amino acids. Losses at the gene ends were 4 bases for V and 0 bases for J; bases not matched to a gene: 9.

This clone was seen a few times. The CDR3 protein is CASSGLAVQGEQFF. CDR3 coding DNA: TGTGCCAGCAGTGGACTAGCGGTACAGGGTGAGCAGTTCTTC. The J gene is TRBJ2-1, the V gene TRBV2; TRBD2 agrees at 9 bases. Germline CDR1 SNHLY, CDR2 FYNNEI. With 4 bases clipped from V and 9 bases from J, the junction kept 7 bases outside the gene matches. The CDR3 runs 14 residues. Looking up the rest from reference TRBV2 and TRBJ2-1 gives the full variable domain: EPEVTQTPSHQVTQMGQEVILRCVPISNHLYFYWYRQILGQKVEFLVSFYNNEISEKSEIFDDQFSVERPDGSNFTLKIRSTKLEDSAMYFCASSGLAVQGEQFFGPGTRLTVL.

V and J are TRBV10-2 and TRBJ2-2; D call uncertain. Trimming shortened V by 6 bases and J by 7 bases, and 9 bases separated the two germline ends. CDR1 is WSHSY and CDR2 is SAAADI in the germline V gene. The CDR3 has 12 residues. The CDR3 nucleotides read TGCGCCAGCAGCGATACTTACGGGGAGCTGTTTTTT. It is translated as CASSDTYGELFF.

CDR3 bases: TGCGCCAGCAGCTTAGGCAGGGTCACAGATACGCAGTATTTT. It yields the protein CASSLGRVTDTQYF. The genes are TRBV5-1 and TRBJ2-3, with D perhaps TRBD1 (5 bases). The germline CDR1 and CDR2 sequences are SGHRS and YFSETQ. The CDR3 contains 14 residues. V was shortened by 2 bases and J by 2 bases, with 9 bases between the two germline ends. Full variable domain (rest looked up from reference TRBV5-1 and TRBJ2-3): KAGVTQTPRYLIKTRGQQVTLSCSPISGHRSVSWYQQTPGQGLQFLFEYFSETQRNKGNFPGRFSGRQFSNSRSEMNVSTLELGDSALYLCASSLGRVTDTQYFGPGTRLTVL.

V usage is TRBV7-9 and J usage is TRBJ1-4, with 10 bases matching TRBD1. This CDR3 is built from 19 residues. Germline V CDR1 and CDR2: SEHNR, FQNEAQ (reference sequence). The trim removed 6 bases at V and 7 bases at J, leaving 20 bases unmatched. The CDR3 loop is CASSGLGQGLFKQLEKLFF. CDR3 bases: TGTGCCAGCAGTGGCCTGGGACAGGGGCTCTTCAAACAACTTGAAAAACTGTTTTTT. The full variable domain, completed using reference TRBV7-9 and TRBJ1-4, is DTGVSQNPRHKITKRGQNVTFRCDPISEHNRLYWYRQTLGQGPEFLTYFQNEAQLEKSRLLSDRFSAERPKGSFSTLEIQRTEQGDSAMYLCASSGLGQGLFKQLEKLFFGSGTQLSVL.

The rearrangement links TRBV19 to TRBJ2-2, with D perhaps TRBD2 (5 bases). V lost 3 bases, J lost 3 bases, and 11 bases lay in between. The CDR3 runs 15 residues. Germline V gene data show CDR1 as LNHDA and CDR2 as SQIVND (reference sequence). The CDR3, as DNA: TGTGCCAGTAGTATCTTTGCGGGTTACACCGGGGAGCTGTTTTTT. It translates to CASSIFAGYTGELFF.

This chain links TRBV6-5 with TRBJ2-1; 8 nucleotides match TRBD2. Germline V CDR1 and CDR2: MNHEY, SVGAGI. V lost 5 bases, J lost 2 bases, and 5 bases stayed unmatched. CDR3 size: 15 residues. This CDR3 reads CASSQLADPYNEQFF. In DNA form, the CDR3 reads TGTGCCAGCAGTCAACTAGCGGACCCCTACAATGAGCAGTTCTTC.

The V call is TRBV7-8, the J call TRBJ2-7, with 9 bases aligning to TRBD1. CDR3 length: 15 residues. The V gene's germline CDR1 is SGHVS and CDR2 FQNEAQ. The V segment lost 5 bases and the J segment 5 bases; nucleotides outside the gene matches: 10. The CDR3 spells CASSDWGQGVDEQYF. Written as DNA, the CDR3 is TGTGCCAGCAGCGATTGGGGACAGGGAGTGGACGAGCAGTACTTC.

V usage is TRBV7-2 and J usage is TRBJ2-7; D remains ambiguous. Deletions cut 1 base from V and 4 bases from J, with 11 bases between. CDR1 and CDR2 from the germline V gene are SGHTA and FQGNSA. This CDR3 has 14 amino acids. The CDR3 sequence is CASSLGQTPYEQYF. CDR3 sequence (DNA): TGTGCCAGCAGCTTAGGCCAGACACCTTACGAGCAGTACTTC.

Written as DNA, the CDR3 is TGTGCCAGCAGCTTGGGTGGGGCGGAAGAGACCCAGTACTTC. Its translation: CASSLGGAEETQYF. The chain couples TRBV7-3 to TRBJ2-5; a weak D match, TRBD1 (5 bases). The CDR3 loop spans 14 amino acids. V was cut by 3 bases and J by 3 bases, with 11 bases left in between. The V gene's germline CDR1 is SGHTA and CDR2 FQGTGA.

The chain joins TRBV19 to TRBJ1-5; D unresolved. CDR1 and CDR2 (germline): LNHDA, SQIVND (reference sequence). Trimming stripped 1 base from V and 4 bases from J, with 8 bases between. The CDR3 extends over 14 amino acids. CDR3 in amino acids: CASSIVTSNQPQHF. CDR3 in DNA: TGTGCCAGTAGTATAGTGACAAGTAATCAGCCCCAGCATTTT.

The chain is built from TRBV15 and TRBJ2-3, with unresolved D. CDR1 LNHNV and CDR2 YYDKDF come from the germline V gene (reference sequence). Trimming stripped 8 bases from V and 2 bases from J, with 14 bases between. The CDR3 loop spans 14 amino acids. CDR3 protein: CATARTRLTDTQYF. CDR3 sequence (DNA): TGTGCCACCGCCCGAACGAGACTCACAGATACGCAGTATTTT. The whole variable domain, filled in from reference TRBV15 and TRBJ2-3, reads DAMVIQNPRYQVTQFGKPVTLSCSQTLNHNVMYWYQQKSSQAPKLLFHYYDKDFNNEADTPDNFQSRRPNTSFCFLDIRSPGLGDTAMYLCATARTRLTDTQYFGPGTRLTVL.

This rearrangement joins TRBV7-8 to TRBJ2-7; 9 nucleotides agree with TRBD2. V dropped 3 bases and J dropped 0; count of bases not matched to a gene: 6. This CDR3 is 16 amino acids long. Looked up from germline, CDR1 is SGHVS and CDR2 is FQNEAQ. CDR3 nucleotide sequence: TGTGCCAGCAGCTTTCCAAGCGGGGGGAGCTCCTACGAGCAGTACTTC. It translates to CASSFPSGGSSYEQYF.

V gene TRBV5-1 combines with J gene TRBJ2-1; the D is unclear. CDR3 length: 11 amino acids. Per germline, CDR1 SGHRS and CDR2 YFSETQ. V was pared by 2 bases and J by 8 bases, with 5 bases between. In DNA, the CDR3 is TGCGCCAGCAGCTTTGGCCATGAGCAGTTCTTC. Its protein product is CASSFGHEQFF.

The CDR3 is CASAGTALDNEQFF. For the CDR3, the DNA is TGTGCCAGCGCTGGGACAGCACTTGACAATGAGCAGTTCTTC. The chain joins TRBV28 to TRBJ2-1; 7 bases line up with TRBD1. V lost 8 bases, J lost 5 bases, and 9 bases stayed unmatched. Germline CDR1 and CDR2: MDHEN and SYDVKM. There are 14 residues in the CDR3.

The chain carries TRBV5-5 and TRBJ1-1, with unresolved D. Germline V gene sequence: CDR1 SGHKS, CDR2 YYEKEE (reference sequence). V was clipped by 1 base and J by 1 base, with 8 bases between them. The CDR3 has 14 amino acids. This CDR3 is CASSLWKSNTEAFF. The DNA for the CDR3 is TGTGCCAGCAGCTTGTGGAAGTCGAACACTGAAGCTTTCTTT.

The V gene is TRBV7-9, the J gene TRBJ2-7; D might be TRBD1 (6 bases). The germline gives CDR1 SEHNR, CDR2 FQNEAQ (reference sequence). The CDR3 loop spans 14 amino acids. V was trimmed by 5 bases and J by 4 bases, leaving 15 bases between them. The CDR3 is CASSREDSRYEQYF. The DNA for the CDR3 is TGTGCCAGCAGCCGCGAGGACAGCCGATACGAGCAGTACTTC.